One and the same sample provided the 28 T cell receptor beta chains below, sequenced in a study of radiation and T cells in renal cell carcinoma. The table came from immunoSEQ multiplex PCR; TCRdb's copy has only in-frame clones and leaves some out. Altogether just over 95,000 clones are present, around nine tenths being singletons, with the ten largest covering around 7.9%. Specified time point: baseline pretreatment blood. The sample's treatment: 15 Gy SBRT to primary tumor, nephrectomy 4 weeks later. The source material was blood, sampled from a patient whose treatment included radiotherapy and nephrectomy. The receptors shown here come from a man aged 50 to 59 with renal cell carcinoma.

This sequence joins TRBV27 and TRBJ2-7; TRBD2 aligns across 8 bases. Per the germline V gene, CDR1 is MNHEY and CDR2 is SMNVEV (reference sequence). V lost 6 bases to trimming and J lost 3 bases; unmatched junction nucleotides: 10. There are 15 residues in the CDR3. CDR3 loop: CASSLWSLAGYEQYF. The CDR3, as DNA: TGTGCCAGCAGCCTCTGGTCGCTAGCGGGCTACGAGCAGTACTTC.

The chain has TRBV2 and TRBJ1-4, with D uncertain. CDR1 is SNHLY and CDR2 is FYNNEI in the germline V gene. The germline V and J ends were trimmed by 6 bases and 0 bases, with 8 bases remaining between them. This CDR3 is built from 14 residues. The CDR3 protein is CASREPATNEKLFF. CDR3 nucleotide sequence: TGTGCCAGCAGGGAACCTGCAACTAATGAAAAACTGTTTTTT.

The chain has TRBV30 and TRBJ2-3, with a tentative D call TRBD2 (6 bases). The CDR3 spans 12 residues. Trimming removed 2 bases at V and 7 bases at J, with 10 bases between. In germline, CDR1 is GTSNPN, CDR2 SVGIG (reference sequence). The DNA of the CDR3 is TGTGCCTGGAGTATGACTAGTCATACGCAGTATTTT. Residues: CAWSMTSHTQYF.

The chain joins TRBV18 to TRBJ2-6, with D hard to call. Germline V CDR1 and CDR2: KGHSH, LQKENI. V lost 0 bases and J lost 0, with 0 bases in between. The CDR3 spans 14 residues. The CDR3 DNA reads TGTGCCAGCTCACCACCCTCTGGGGCCAACGTCCTGACTTTC. Encoded protein: CASSPPSGANVLTF.

This sequence joins TRBV6-1 and TRBJ2-3; maybe TRBD1 (6 bases). Germline loops: CDR1 MNHNS, CDR2 SASEGT. The V end was cut by 1 base, the J end by 2 bases, with 13 bases between. The CDR3 length is 16 residues. The DNA for the CDR3 is TGTGCCAGCAGTGAAGTCTTACAGGGCAACACAGATACGCAGTATTTT. As protein: CASSEVLQGNTDTQYF.

In the case of this clone: The junction does not match germline at one end; this may be a read error. The V call is TRBV7-7, the J call TRBJ2-5, with TRBD2 matching over 8 bases. Looked up from germline, CDR1 is SSHAT and CDR2 is FNYEAQ (reference sequence). This CDR3 has 16 residues. The CDR3, as DNA: TGTGCTAGCAGCTTAGCAAGCGGGAGAAATGGAGAGACCCAGTACTTC. Amino acid sequence: CASSLASGRNGETQYF.

The rearrangement uses TRBV20-1 and TRBJ1-1; unclear D gene. The CDR3 spans 11 residues. CDR1 is DFQATT and CDR2 is SNEGSKA in the germline V gene (reference sequence). Between the trimmed V and J ends, which lost 3 bases and 7 bases, there was a span of 9 bases. Here the CDR3 reads CSARQRGEAFF. CDR3 bases: TGCAGTGCTAGGCAGAGAGGTGAAGCTTTCTTT.

On this clone itself: Other DNA sequences within the sample encode an identical CDR3. Here the CDR3 DNA reads TGTGCCAGCAGCGTGACAGGTGCGAACACTGAAGCTTTCTTT. Translation gives CASSVTGANTEAFF. J is TRBJ1-1 and V is TRBV9, with D possibly TRBD1 on 6 matching bases. The CDR3 consists of 14 residues. V lost 2 bases and J lost 1, with 9 bases in between. Germline CDR1 is SGDLS and CDR2 is YYNGEE. The entire variable domain, with the rest obtained from reference TRBV9 and TRBJ1-1, is as follows: DSGVTQTPKHLITATGQRVTLRCSPRSGDLSVYWYQQSLDQGLQFLIQYYNGEERAKGNILERFSAQQFPDLHSELNLSSLELGDSALYFCASSVTGANTEAFFGQGTRLTVV.

The V and J genes are TRBV28 and TRBJ1-3; D gene uncertain. Deletions cut 5 bases from V and 1 base from J, with 12 bases between. Germline CDR1 reads MDHEN; CDR2 reads SYDVKM. CDR3 length: 15 amino acids. DNA of the CDR3: TGTGCCAGCAGTCTTATGACCCGGTCTGGAAACACCATATATTTT. Protein sequence: CASSLMTRSGNTIYF. The full variable domain, in which reference TRBV28 and TRBJ1-3 provide the parts outside the CDR3, is DVKVTQSSRYLVKRTGEKVFLECVQDMDHENMFWYRQDPGLGLRLIYFSYDVKMKEKGDIPEGYSVSREKKERFSLILESASTNQTSMYLCASSLMTRSGNTIYFGEGSWLTVV.

This sequence joins TRBV7-9 and TRBJ2-3; the D is unclear. This CDR3 spans 14 amino acids. The V gene's germline CDR1 is SEHNR and CDR2 FQNEAQ (reference sequence). The germline V and J ends were trimmed by 3 bases and 2 bases, with 9 bases remaining between them. CDR3 nucleotides: TGTGCCAGCAGCTTTGCTACATACACAGATACGCAGTATTTT. The encoded protein is CASSFATYTDTQYF.

The chain has TRBV2 and TRBJ2-7, with TRBD1 identical over 8 bases. From germline, CDR1 is SNHLY and CDR2 FYNNEI. The CDR3 loop spans 14 amino acids. V dropped 7 bases and J dropped 3; count of bases not matched to a gene: 8. The CDR3 loop reads CASKLDRGFYEQYF. The CDR3 DNA follows: TGTGCCAGCAAGTTAGACAGGGGTTTCTACGAGCAGTACTTC.

The chain combines TRBV5-1 with TRBJ2-2, with a weak D call TRBD2 (6 bases). Germline V gene lookup returns CDR1 SGHRS and CDR2 YFSETQ. V lost 0 bases and J lost 6, with 15 bases in between. The CDR3 totals 16 residues. DNA of the CDR3: TGCGCCAGCAGCTTGGCCGGGGGACTCCGGCCCGGGGAGCTGTTTTTT. Protein sequence: CASSLAGGLRPGELFF.

The CDR3 coding sequence is TGTGCCAGCAGCTTTGGGGTTAGCGGGGGCCCAACCAACAATGAGCAGTTCTTC. It translates to CASSFGVSGGPTNNEQFF. The rearrangement joins TRBV11-2 to TRBJ2-1; 9 nucleotides match TRBD2. V lost 3 bases to trimming and J lost 5 bases; unmatched junction nucleotides: 14. Germline-derived CDR1 and CDR2 are SGHAT and FQNNGV. The CDR3 has 18 residues.

This clone appeared a few times. Written as DNA, the CDR3 is TGTGCCAGCAGCTTGGCCGGGTCCGACTCTGGAAACACCATATATTTT. This encodes CASSLAGSDSGNTIYF. The chain combines TRBV5-5 with TRBJ1-3, with unresolved D. This CDR3 comprises 16 residues. Germline V gene lookup returns CDR1 SGHKS and CDR2 YYEKEE (reference sequence). Trimming cost V 0 bases and J 0 bases, with 10 bases left between them.

V usage is TRBV9 and J usage is TRBJ2-7, with a tentative D call TRBD2 (6 bases). Germline V gene sequence: CDR1 SGDLS, CDR2 YYNGEE. The CDR3 is 15 amino acids. V lost 0 bases and J 2 bases, leaving 12 bases between the germline ends. Here the CDR3 DNA reads TGTGCCAGCAGCGTAGCTGTGGGAGGTCCCTACGAGCAGTACTTC. The encoded protein is CASSVAVGGPYEQYF.

CDR3 DNA: TGTGCCAGCAGCCAAGAGATGTTCCCAGAGACCCAGTACTTC. Its translation is CASSQEMFPETQYF. The chain carries TRBV4-2 and TRBJ2-5; no firm D call. Germline V lookup: CDR1 LGHNA, CDR2 YNFKEQ. The CDR3 length is 14 residues. V dropped 0 bases and J dropped 4 bases, with 9 bases sitting between them.

This chain joins TRBV6-1 and TRBJ2-5; 7 nucleotides align to TRBD1. In germline, CDR1 is MNHNS, CDR2 SASEGT. Trimming removed 8 bases from V and 5 bases from J; junction bases left unmatched: 8. The CDR3 loop spans 13 amino acids. The CDR3 here is CASFRQGVETQYF. The CDR3 DNA sequence: TGTGCCAGCTTTCGGCAGGGGGTGGAGACCCAGTACTTC.

The chain joins TRBV2 to TRBJ1-2; a weak D match, TRBD1 (5 bases). The CDR3 covers 12 residues. V gave up 3 bases and J gave up 8 bases, with 10 bases separating them. Germline CDR1 reads SNHLY; CDR2 reads FYNNEI. CDR3 region: CASSERQRGYTF. CDR3 coding DNA: TGTGCCAGCAGTGAGAGACAGAGGGGCTACACCTTC.

This chain connects TRBV7-9 to TRBJ2-3; tentatively, D is TRBD1 (5 bases). The CDR3 is 15 amino acids. From germline, CDR1 is SEHNR and CDR2 FQNEAQ (reference sequence). V was trimmed by 1 base and J by 4 bases, leaving 12 bases between them. CDR3 sequence: CASSLGDRNADTQYF. CDR3 bases: TGTGCCAGCAGCTTAGGTGACAGAAATGCAGATACGCAGTATTTT.

V and J are TRBV5-1 and TRBJ1-2, with 7 bases aligning to TRBD1. Germline V gene sequence: CDR1 SGHRS, CDR2 YFSETQ. V lost 2 bases and J lost 3; bases outside the gene matches: 4. The CDR3 is 14 residues long. CDR3 nucleotides: TGCGCCAGCAGCTTAGGGGGCAGGGACTATGGCTACACCTTC. As protein: CASSLGGRDYGYTF.

In its sample, this clone was seen a few times. The rearrangement joins TRBV6-1 to TRBJ2-2; D ambiguous. Per germline, CDR1 MNHNS and CDR2 SASEGT. The CDR3 extends over 15 amino acids. V was pared by 1 base and J by 4 bases, with 10 bases between. CDR3 sequence (DNA): TGTGCCAGCAGTGAAGTGGGAAGGGTCACCGGGGAGCTGTTTTTT. This gives the protein CASSEVGRVTGELFF.

The sample holds one count of this clone. The rearrangement uses TRBV18 and TRBJ2-1; tentatively, D is TRBD2 (5 bases). The germline V gene has CDR1 KGHSH and CDR2 LQKENI. V shed 4 bases and J shed 0 bases, with 10 bases lying between them. The CDR3 length is 15 residues. The CDR3 bases are TGTGCCAGCTCACTCGGACTGTCCTCCTACAATGAGCAGTTCTTC. Protein: CASSLGLSSYNEQFF.

The V and J genes are TRBV5-1 and TRBJ2-2; 9 bases match TRBD1. CDR1 and CDR2 from the germline V gene are SGHRS and YFSETQ. Trimming cost V 4 bases and J 3 bases; bases outside gene matches: 10. This CDR3 has 17 residues. The CDR3 DNA is TGCGCCAGCAGCCGCGCCCGGGACAGGGCATACACCGGGGAGCTGTTTTTT. Translated: CASSRARDRAYTGELFF.

This chain uses TRBV7-2 with TRBJ1-3; unclear D gene. Germline V gene sequence: CDR1 SGHTA, CDR2 FQGNSA. Trimming cost V 5 bases and J 4 bases, with 15 bases left between them. This CDR3 comprises 15 residues. As DNA, the CDR3 is TGTGCCAGCAGCGATGGACCCTCCGGGGGAAACACCATATATTTT. It is translated as CASSDGPSGGNTIYF.

The rearrangement links TRBV6-6 to TRBJ2-7; D gene unclear. The length of the CDR3 is 14 residues. Germline loops: CDR1 MNHNY, CDR2 SVGAGI (reference sequence). Trimming stripped 11 bases from V and 2 bases from J, with 19 bases between. The CDR3: CAASARSKAYEQYF. CDR3 in DNA: TGTGCCGCGTCGGCCCGATCGAAAGCCTACGAGCAGTACTTC.

V gene TRBV28 combines with J gene TRBJ1-2; perhaps TRBD1 as D (5 bases). V lost 10 bases and J 4 bases, leaving 19 bases between the germline ends. Germline V gene data show CDR1 as MDHEN and CDR2 as SYDVKM. This CDR3 is built from 14 residues. CDR3 amino acids: CAIRNKDRIYGYTF. The CDR3, as DNA: TGTGCCATCCGAAATAAAGACAGAATCTATGGCTACACCTTC.

V is TRBV7-2 and J is TRBJ2-7; TRBD1 matches at 9 bases. Germline values: CDR1 SGHTA, CDR2 FQGNSA. Losses at the gene ends were 2 bases for V and 2 bases for J; bases not matched to a gene: 7. The CDR3 sequence is 16 residues long. Written as DNA, the CDR3 is TGTGCCAGCAGCTTAAGAGGGACAGGGATGGCCTACGAGCAGTACTTC. As protein: CASSLRGTGMAYEQYF.

This clone was recorded only once. The rearrangement links TRBV9 to TRBJ2-7, with 7 positions matching TRBD2. Germline lookup yields CDR1 SGDLS and CDR2 YYNGEE. J gave up 9 bases and V 5 bases, and 8 bases lay outside the gene matches. CDR3 length: 12 residues. The CDR3 loop is CASRPRSGGQYF. In nucleotides, the CDR3 is TGTGCCAGCAGACCTCGTTCGGGAGGGCAGTACTTC. Full variable domain (rest looked up from reference TRBV9 and TRBJ2-7): DSGVTQTPKHLITATGQRVTLRCSPRSGDLSVYWYQQSLDQGLQFLIQYYNGEERAKGNILERFSAQQFPDLHSELNLSSLELGDSALYFCASRPRSGGQYFGPGTRLTVT.